The 20 T cell receptor beta chains below all came from one sample that was sequenced in a study of blood T cell repertoires in COVID-19 (dated by TCRdb to 2018 to 2021). The library was obtained by the immunoSEQ multiplex PCR assay. Not all clones reach the TCRdb copy of this immuneACCESS table, which keeps in-frame sequences only. Checked studies attribute under half of the gap to unresolved V genes and leave the rest unexplained. The sample profile shows some 180,000 clones; around nine tenths of them were found once. The ten largest clones represent roughly 2.5% of the sample. The sample consisted of peripheral blood. The receptors here all came from a woman older than 75 with COVID-19, enrolled during active disease.

V gene TRBV5-1 combines with J gene TRBJ1-4; the D gene is possibly TRBD1 (6 bases). The CDR3 loop spans 14 amino acids. The V end was cut by 3 bases, the J end by 7 bases, with 13 bases between. CDR1 and CDR2 from the germline V gene are SGHRS and YFSETQ. The CDR3 coding sequence is TGCGCCAGCAGCTCACAGGGAGTCCCTGAAAAACTGTTTTTT. Its protein is CASSSQGVPEKLFF.

CDR3 loop: CASSPQLAGVLEQYF. CDR3 DNA sequence: TGTGCCAGCTCACCGCAACTAGCGGGAGTTTTAGAGCAGTACTTC. The chain links TRBV18 to TRBJ2-7, with 11 bases fitting TRBD2. The germline V gene has CDR1 KGHSH and CDR2 LQKENI. V shed 3 bases and J 7 bases; nucleotides not matched to a gene: 8. CDR3 length equals 15 residues.

This chain links TRBV9 with TRBJ2-5, with 8 bases matching TRBD1. The junction had 9 bases not matched to a gene; V was cut back by 4 bases and J by 1 base. The CDR3 covers 16 residues. The germline V gene has CDR1 SGDLS and CDR2 YYNGEE. For the CDR3, the DNA is TGTGCCAGCAGCCCCTGGACAGGGCGGTTCCAAGAGACCCAGTACTTC. Its translation: CASSPWTGRFQETQYF.

The chain couples TRBV28 to TRBJ1-2; D remains ambiguous. The length of the CDR3 is 15 residues. Germline V gene lookup returns CDR1 MDHEN and CDR2 SYDVKM. Trimming pared 5 bases from V and 4 bases from J, leaving 17 bases between. CDR3 sequence: CASSPPRVVSYGYTF. For the CDR3, the DNA is TGTGCCAGCAGTCCCCCGCGGGTAGTCTCCTATGGCTACACCTTC.

The V and J genes are TRBV9 and TRBJ2-2; 9 nucleotides match TRBD2. Trimming removed 0 bases from V and 5 bases from J; junction bases left unmatched: 11. Per germline, CDR1 SGDLS and CDR2 YYNGEE. This CDR3 contains 18 residues. The CDR3 sequence is CASSVVSGSVMGTGELFF. The CDR3 DNA reads as TGTGCCAGCAGCGTAGTTAGCGGGAGTGTAATGGGGACCGGGGAGCTGTTTTTT.

This rearrangement joins TRBV4-3 to TRBJ1-4, with a possible D match to TRBD1 (5 bases). Germline loops: CDR1 LGHNA, CDR2 YSLEER. Trimming pared 1 base from V and 8 bases from J, leaving 11 bases between. The CDR3 sequence is 14 residues long. The CDR3 reads CASSQGGVGEKLFF. The CDR3 nucleotides are TGCGCCAGCAGCCAAGGGGGGGTTGGAGAAAAACTGTTTTTT.

V usage is TRBV5-4 and J usage is TRBJ1-2; D is perhaps TRBD1 (5 bases). Trimming removed 4 bases at V and 4 bases at J, with 14 bases between. The CDR3 covers 14 residues. The germline CDR1 and CDR2 sequences are SGHNT and YYREEE (reference sequence). CDR3 in DNA: TGTGCCAGCAGCCCGGGGGGGGTTACCTATGGCTACACCTTC. Its translation: CASSPGGVTYGYTF.

This chain connects TRBV28 to TRBJ1-4; 9 bases map to TRBD1. The ends lost 7 bases at V and 8 bases at J; junction bases unmatched: 11. The CDR3 runs 15 residues. The germline V gene has CDR1 MDHEN and CDR2 SYDVKM. CDR3 DNA: TGTGCCAGCAATAGACCGGGACAGGGCTTAGAAAAACTGTTTTTT. Protein sequence: CASNRPGQGLEKLFF. The complete variable domain, with remaining parts taken from reference TRBV28 and TRBJ1-4, reads DVKVTQSSRYLVKRTGEKVFLECVQDMDHENMFWYRQDPGLGLRLIYFSYDVKMKEKGDIPEGYSVSREKKERFSLILESASTNQTSMYLCASNRPGQGLEKLFFGSGTQLSVL.

This chain connects TRBV19 to TRBJ2-6, with D unclear. Trimming cost V 6 bases and J 1 base, with 4 bases left between them. The germline CDR1 and CDR2 sequences are LNHDA and SQIVND (reference sequence). CDR3 length equals 13 residues. In nucleotides, the CDR3 is TGTGCCAGTAGGAGTTCTGGGGCCAACGTCCTGACTTTC. Protein: CASRSSGANVLTF.

This chain connects TRBV9 to TRBJ2-2; 7 positions agree with TRBD1. The trim removed 4 bases at V and 5 bases at J, leaving 11 bases unmatched. The CDR3 has 16 amino acids. CDR1 is SGDLS, CDR2 YYNGEE, per germline. The CDR3 DNA sequence: TGTGCCAGCAGCCCACGACAGGGCACAGGGACCGGGGAGCTGTTTTTT. Protein sequence: CASSPRQGTGTGELFF. The whole variable domain, remainder taken from reference TRBV9 and TRBJ2-2, is DSGVTQTPKHLITATGQRVTLRCSPRSGDLSVYWYQQSLDQGLQFLIQYYNGEERAKGNILERFSAQQFPDLHSELNLSSLELGDSALYFCASSPRQGTGTGELFFGEGSRLTVL.

This clone was observed a few times. J is TRBJ2-7 and V is TRBV4-1, with a weak D call TRBD2 (6 bases). The germline gives CDR1 MGHRA, CDR2 YSYEKL. This CDR3 region has 15 residues. Between the trimmed V and J ends, which lost 3 bases and 1 base, there was a span of 13 bases. The CDR3 loop reads CASSQWRDDSYEQYF. The CDR3 coding sequence is TGCGCCAGCAGCCAGTGGCGGGACGATTCCTACGAGCAGTACTTC.

V is TRBV6-1 and J is TRBJ2-7, with D possibly matching TRBD1 (5 bases). V was shortened by 3 bases and J by 1 base, with 13 bases between the two germline ends. There are 15 residues in the CDR3. Germline CDR1 MNHNS, CDR2 SASEGT. CDR3 sequence (DNA): TGTGCCAGCAGTGATGAGCAGGGCTGGTCCTACGAGCAGTACTTC. It yields the protein CASSDEQGWSYEQYF.

The V and J genes are TRBV14 and TRBJ1-2; D unclear. This CDR3 has 13 amino acids. Between the trimmed V and J ends, which lost 5 bases and 4 bases, there was a span of 11 bases. CDR1 and CDR2 from the germline V gene are SGHDN and FVKESK. For the CDR3, the DNA is TGTGCCAGCAGCAACCTCCGGGGCTATGGCTACACCTTC. It specifies CASSNLRGYGYTF. The full variable domain, its missing parts supplied by reference TRBV14 and TRBJ1-2, is EAGVTQFPSHSVIEKGQTVTLRCDPISGHDNLYWYRRVMGKEIKFLLHFVKESKQDESGMPNNRFLAERTGGTYSTLKVQPAELEDSGVYFCASSNLRGYGYTFGSGTRLTVV.

The V gene is TRBV18, the J gene TRBJ2-5, with D possibly TRBD2 on 5 matching bases. Trimming shortened V by 1 base and J by 2 bases, and 8 bases separated the two germline ends. The V gene's germline CDR1 is KGHSH and CDR2 LQKENI. The CDR3 length is 14 residues. The CDR3 reads CASSPLPGQETQYF. The CDR3, as DNA: TGTGCCAGCTCACCACTTCCGGGACAAGAGACCCAGTACTTC.

The chain recombines TRBV4-3 with TRBJ2-3, with D possibly being TRBD1 (6 bases). This CDR3 has 17 amino acids. The ends were cut back, 1 base at V and 6 bases at J, with 20 bases in the middle. Germline-derived CDR1 and CDR2 are LGHNA and YSLEER. The CDR3 loop is CASSQVFAQGWGDTQYF. The CDR3 DNA follows: TGCGCCAGCAGCCAAGTATTTGCGCAGGGGTGGGGGGATACGCAGTATTTT.

This clone was recorded only once. V usage is TRBV27 and J usage is TRBJ1-5; tentative D call: TRBD1 (5 bases). V gave up 4 bases and J gave up 0 bases, with 7 bases separating them. The germline V gene has CDR1 MNHEY and CDR2 SMNVEV (reference sequence). The CDR3 is made up of 14 amino acids. The CDR3, as DNA: TGTGCCAGCAGTTCTAGGGGTAGCAATCAGCCCCAGCATTTT. Translated: CASSSRGSNQPQHF.

CDR3 coding DNA: TGTGCCAGCAGCTTAACGGGGAACGAGCAGTACTTC. Translation: CASSLTGNEQYF. The chain is built from TRBV11-2 and TRBJ2-7; D may be TRBD2 (5 bases). Trimming took off 2 bases at V and 5 bases at J, with 7 bases between the two ends. CDR1 is SGHAT and CDR2 is FQNNGV in the germline V gene. The CDR3 has 12 amino acids.

The chain has TRBV3-1 (or the pseudogene TRBV3-2) and TRBJ1-4, with 7 nucleotides matching TRBD1. This CDR3 is built from 15 residues. The germline V gene has CDR1 LGHDT and CDR2 YNNKEL (reference sequence). V lost 0 bases to trimming and J lost 8 bases; unmatched junction nucleotides: 6. For the CDR3, the DNA is TGTGCCAGCAGCCAAGATTGGAGGGGGCGGGAAAAACTGTTTTTT. Its translation: CASSQDWRGREKLFF.

This clone has just one count. The chain links TRBV19 to TRBJ2-7; TRBD1 agrees at 9 bases. Trimming cost V 6 bases and J 2 bases; bases outside gene matches: 8. Germline V lookup: CDR1 LNHDA, CDR2 SQIVND (reference sequence). The CDR3 contains 15 residues. The CDR3 protein is CASSETGGGAYEQYF. DNA for the CDR3: TGTGCCAGTAGCGAAACAGGGGGCGGAGCCTACGAGCAGTACTTC.

Only a few counts were recorded for this clone. J is TRBJ2-2 and V is TRBV7-3; D gene ambiguous. From germline, CDR1 is SGHTA and CDR2 FQGTGA. V lost 2 bases and J lost 2, with 12 bases in between. The CDR3 runs to 16 residues. CDR3 in amino acids: CASSLSPRANTGELFF. As DNA, the CDR3 is TGTGCCAGCAGCTTATCCCCCCGCGCAAACACCGGGGAGCTGTTTTTT.